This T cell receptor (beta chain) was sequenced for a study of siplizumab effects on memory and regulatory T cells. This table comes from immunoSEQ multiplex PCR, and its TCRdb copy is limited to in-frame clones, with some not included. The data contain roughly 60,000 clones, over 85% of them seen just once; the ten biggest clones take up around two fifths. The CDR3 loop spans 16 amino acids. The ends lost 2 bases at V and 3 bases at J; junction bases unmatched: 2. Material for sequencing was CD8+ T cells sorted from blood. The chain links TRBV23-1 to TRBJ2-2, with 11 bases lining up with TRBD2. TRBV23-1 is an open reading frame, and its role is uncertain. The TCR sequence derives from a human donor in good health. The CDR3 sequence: CASSQRLAGYTGELFF. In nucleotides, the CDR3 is TGCGCCAGCAGTCAAAGACTAGCGGGATACACCGGGGAGCTGTTTTTT.